Reported below is one T cell receptor beta chain. The data were taken from a study of blood T cell repertoires in COVID-19. Study at large: Samples came from the United States, Italy and Spain, spanning acute and convalescent COVID-19. PBMCs, B-cell-depleted T cells, or T cells provided the cDNA or gDNA that made up the material.

Trimming took 5 bases from V and 5 from J, leaving 18 bases between them. Germline V gives CDR1 SGHDN, CDR2 FVKESK. There are 15 residues in the CDR3. Profiling relied on immunoSEQ multiplex PCR, and the TCRdb table lists in-frame clones only, not all of them. The sample lists 110,000 to 150,000 clones; over 75% were seen once. Sequenced sample: peripheral blood. The chain employs TRBV14 and TRBJ1-2, with D possibly matching TRBD1 (6 bases). This receptor was taken from a human donor in a cohort sampled during active COVID-19. The chain's CDR3 is CASSENRAVAYGYTF. Written as DNA, the CDR3 is TGTGCCAGCAGCGAGAACAGGGCGGTGGCGTATGGCTACACCTTC.